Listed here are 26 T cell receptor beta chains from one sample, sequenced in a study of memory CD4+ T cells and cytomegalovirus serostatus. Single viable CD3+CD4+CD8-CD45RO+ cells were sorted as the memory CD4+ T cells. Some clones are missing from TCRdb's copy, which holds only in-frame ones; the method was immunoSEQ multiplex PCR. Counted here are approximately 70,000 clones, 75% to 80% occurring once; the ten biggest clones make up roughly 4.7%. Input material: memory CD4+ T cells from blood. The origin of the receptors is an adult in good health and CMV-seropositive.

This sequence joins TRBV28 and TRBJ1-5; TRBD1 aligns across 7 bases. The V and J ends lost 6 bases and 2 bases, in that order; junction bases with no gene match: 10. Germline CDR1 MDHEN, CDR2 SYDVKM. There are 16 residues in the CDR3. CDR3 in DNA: TGTGCCAGCAGATCGGCGAGCAGGGGGGGCAATCAGCCCCAGCATTTT. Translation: CASRSASRGGNQPQHF. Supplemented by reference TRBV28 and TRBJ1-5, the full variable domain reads DVKVTQSSRYLVKRTGEKVFLECVQDMDHENMFWYRQDPGLGLRLIYFSYDVKMKEKGDIPEGYSVSREKKERFSLILESASTNQTSMYLCASRSASRGGNQPQHFGDGTRLSIL.

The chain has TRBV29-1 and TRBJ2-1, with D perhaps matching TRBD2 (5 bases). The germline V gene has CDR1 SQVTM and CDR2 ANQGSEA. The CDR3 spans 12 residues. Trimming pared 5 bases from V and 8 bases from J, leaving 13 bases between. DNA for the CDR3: TGCAGCGTTTTATCTAGCTTTGATGAGCAGTTCTTC. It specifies CSVLSSFDEQFF.

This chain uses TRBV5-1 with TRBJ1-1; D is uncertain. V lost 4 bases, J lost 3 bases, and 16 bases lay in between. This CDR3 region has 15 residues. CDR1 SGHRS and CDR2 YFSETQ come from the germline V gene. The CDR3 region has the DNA TGCGCCAGCAGCCCCTACCTTCCTGGGGACACTGAAGCTTTCTTT. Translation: CASSPYLPGDTEAFF.

The CDR3 nucleotides are TGTGCCAGCAGCCCCCCAGGGATGAACACTGAAGCTTTCTTT. It specifies CASSPPGMNTEAFF. The V call is TRBV9, the J call TRBJ1-1, with D tentatively TRBD1 (5 bases). Germline V gene lookup returns CDR1 SGDLS and CDR2 YYNGEE. The V gene lost 4 bases and the J gene lost 0 bases, with 10 bases spanning the gap. The length of the CDR3 is 14 residues.

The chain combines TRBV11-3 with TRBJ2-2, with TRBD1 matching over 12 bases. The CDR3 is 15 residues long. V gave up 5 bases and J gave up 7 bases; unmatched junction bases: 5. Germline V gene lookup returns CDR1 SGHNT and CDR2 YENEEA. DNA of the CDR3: TGTGCCAGCAGCCCGGGACAGGGGGCTGGCGGGGAGCTGTTTTTT. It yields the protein CASSPGQGAGGELFF.

The CDR3 protein is CASSPTTGGGTDTQYF. In nucleotides, the CDR3 is TGCGCCAGCAGCCCCACTACAGGGGGCGGCACAGATACGCAGTATTTT. J is TRBJ2-3 and V is TRBV5-1, with 9 bases that match TRBD1. Germline values: CDR1 SGHRS, CDR2 YFSETQ. The V gene end was trimmed by 4 bases and the J gene end by 1 base; junction bases not matched to a gene: 7. The CDR3 spans 16 residues.

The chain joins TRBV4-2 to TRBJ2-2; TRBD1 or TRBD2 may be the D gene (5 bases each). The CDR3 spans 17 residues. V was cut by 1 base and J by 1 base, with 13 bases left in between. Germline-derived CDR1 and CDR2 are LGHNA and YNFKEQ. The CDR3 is CASSQVAGTLNTGELFF. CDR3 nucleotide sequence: TGTGCCAGCAGCCAAGTCGCCGGGACCTTGAACACCGGGGAGCTGTTTTTT.

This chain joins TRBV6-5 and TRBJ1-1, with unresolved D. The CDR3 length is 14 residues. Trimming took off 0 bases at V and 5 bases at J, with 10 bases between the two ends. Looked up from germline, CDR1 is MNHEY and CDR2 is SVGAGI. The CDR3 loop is CASSYSYERTEAFF. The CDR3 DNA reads TGTGCCAGCAGTTACTCGTATGAGAGGACTGAAGCTTTCTTT.

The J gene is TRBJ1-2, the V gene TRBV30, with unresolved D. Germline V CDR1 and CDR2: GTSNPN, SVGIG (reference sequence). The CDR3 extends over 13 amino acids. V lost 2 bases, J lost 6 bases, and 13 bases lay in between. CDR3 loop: CAWSISGWDGYTF. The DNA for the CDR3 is TGTGCCTGGAGTATATCCGGGTGGGATGGCTACACCTTC.

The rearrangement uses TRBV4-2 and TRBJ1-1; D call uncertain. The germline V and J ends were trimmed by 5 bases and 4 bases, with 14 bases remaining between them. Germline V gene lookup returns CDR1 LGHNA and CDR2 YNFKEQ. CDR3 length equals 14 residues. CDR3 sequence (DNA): TGTGCCAGCAGCGGGAGGGTCGGCGGCACTGAAGCTTTCTTT. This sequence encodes CASSGRVGGTEAFF.

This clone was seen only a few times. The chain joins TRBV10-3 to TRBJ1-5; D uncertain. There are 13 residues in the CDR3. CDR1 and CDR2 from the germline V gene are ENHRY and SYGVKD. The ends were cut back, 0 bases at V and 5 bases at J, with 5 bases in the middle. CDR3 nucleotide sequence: TGTGCCATCAGTGAGTCAGTAGATCAGCCCCAGCATTTT. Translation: CAISESVDQPQHF.

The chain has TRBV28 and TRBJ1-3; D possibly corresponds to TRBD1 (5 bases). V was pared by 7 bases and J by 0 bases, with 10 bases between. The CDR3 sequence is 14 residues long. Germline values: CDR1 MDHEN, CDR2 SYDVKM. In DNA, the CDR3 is TGTGCCAGCATTCAGGGTACCTCTGGAAACACCATATATTTT. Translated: CASIQGTSGNTIYF.

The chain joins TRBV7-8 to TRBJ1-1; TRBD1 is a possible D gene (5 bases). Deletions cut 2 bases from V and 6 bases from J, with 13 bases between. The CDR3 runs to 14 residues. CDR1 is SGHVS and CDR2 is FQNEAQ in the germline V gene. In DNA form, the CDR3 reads TGTGCCAGCAGCTTATTTTCGGGGGGTCCTGAAGCTTTCTTT. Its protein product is CASSLFSGGPEAFF.

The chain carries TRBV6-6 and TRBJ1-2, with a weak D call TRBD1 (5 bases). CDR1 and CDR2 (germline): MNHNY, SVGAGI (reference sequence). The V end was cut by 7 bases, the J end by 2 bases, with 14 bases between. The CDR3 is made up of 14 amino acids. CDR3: CASTIGAANYGYTF. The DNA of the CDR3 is TGTGCCAGCACTATAGGGGCAGCGAACTATGGCTACACCTTC.

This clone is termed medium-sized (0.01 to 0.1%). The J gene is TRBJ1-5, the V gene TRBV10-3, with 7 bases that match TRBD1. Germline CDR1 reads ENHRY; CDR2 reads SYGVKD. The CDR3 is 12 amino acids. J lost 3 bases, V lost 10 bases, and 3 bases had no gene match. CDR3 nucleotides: TGTGCCACAGGACAGGCCAATCAGCCCCAGCATTTT. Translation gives CATGQANQPQHF.

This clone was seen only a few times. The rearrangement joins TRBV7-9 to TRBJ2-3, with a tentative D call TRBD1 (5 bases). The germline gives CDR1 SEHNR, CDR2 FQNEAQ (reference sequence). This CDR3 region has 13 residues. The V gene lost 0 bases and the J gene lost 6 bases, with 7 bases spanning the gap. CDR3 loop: CASSLAPGDTQYF. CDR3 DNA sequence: TGTGCCAGCAGCTTAGCGCCAGGGGATACGCAGTATTTT.

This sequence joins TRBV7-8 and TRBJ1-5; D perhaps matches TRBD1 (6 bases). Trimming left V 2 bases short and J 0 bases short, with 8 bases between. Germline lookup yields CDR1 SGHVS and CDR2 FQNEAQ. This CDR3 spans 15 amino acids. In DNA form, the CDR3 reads TGTGCCAGCAGCTTAAGGGGGAATAGCAATCAGCCCCAGCATTTT. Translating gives CASSLRGNSNQPQHF.

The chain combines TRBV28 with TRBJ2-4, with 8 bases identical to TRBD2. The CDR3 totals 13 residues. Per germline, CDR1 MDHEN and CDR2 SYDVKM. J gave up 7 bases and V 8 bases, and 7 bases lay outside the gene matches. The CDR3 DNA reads TGTGCCAGCGCAAGCGGGAGTTTGAACATTCAGTACTTC. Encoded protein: CASASGSLNIQYF.

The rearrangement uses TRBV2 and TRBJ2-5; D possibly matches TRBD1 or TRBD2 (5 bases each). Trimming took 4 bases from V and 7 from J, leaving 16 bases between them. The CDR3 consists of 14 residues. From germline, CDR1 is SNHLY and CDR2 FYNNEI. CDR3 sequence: CASSVEGSGRTQYF. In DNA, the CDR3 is TGTGCCAGCAGTGTTGAGGGGTCGGGGAGGACCCAGTACTTC.

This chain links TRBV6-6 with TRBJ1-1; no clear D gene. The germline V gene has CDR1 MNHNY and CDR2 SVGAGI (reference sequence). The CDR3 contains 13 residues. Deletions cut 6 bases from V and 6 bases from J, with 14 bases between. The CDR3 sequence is CASSSDGSSEAFF. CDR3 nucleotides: TGTGCCAGCAGCTCCGATGGGTCCTCTGAAGCTTTCTTT.

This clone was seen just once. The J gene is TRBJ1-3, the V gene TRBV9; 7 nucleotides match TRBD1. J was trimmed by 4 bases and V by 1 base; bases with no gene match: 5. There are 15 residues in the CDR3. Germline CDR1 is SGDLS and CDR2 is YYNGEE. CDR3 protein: CASSVTEQGGNTIYF. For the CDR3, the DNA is TGTGCCAGCAGCGTAACGGAACAGGGGGGAAACACCATATATTTT.

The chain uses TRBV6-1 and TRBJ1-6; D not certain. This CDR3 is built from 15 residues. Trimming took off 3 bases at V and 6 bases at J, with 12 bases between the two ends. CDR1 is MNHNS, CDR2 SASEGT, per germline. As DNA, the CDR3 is TGTGCCAGCAGTGACCACGGACCGCTTAATTCACCCCTCCACTTT. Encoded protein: CASSDHGPLNSPLHF.

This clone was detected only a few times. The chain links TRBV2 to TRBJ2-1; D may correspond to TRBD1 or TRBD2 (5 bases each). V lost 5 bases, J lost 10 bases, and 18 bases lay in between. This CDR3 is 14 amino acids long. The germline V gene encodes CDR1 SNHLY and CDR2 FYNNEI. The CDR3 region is CASSKGELTREQFF. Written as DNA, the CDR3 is TGTGCCAGCAGTAAAGGGGAGCTAACCAGGGAGCAGTTCTTC.

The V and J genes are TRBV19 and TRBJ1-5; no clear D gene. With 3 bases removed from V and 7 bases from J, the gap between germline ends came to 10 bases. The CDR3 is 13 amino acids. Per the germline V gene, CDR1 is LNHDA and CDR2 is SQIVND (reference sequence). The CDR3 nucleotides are TGTGCCAGTAGTATCGAAAGGCGCCAGCCCCAGCATTTT. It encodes CASSIERRQPQHF.

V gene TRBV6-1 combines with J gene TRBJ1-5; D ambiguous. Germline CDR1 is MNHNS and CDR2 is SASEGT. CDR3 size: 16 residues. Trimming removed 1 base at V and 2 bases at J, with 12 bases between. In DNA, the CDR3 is TGTGCCAGCAGTGAAGACCTTATTAGGGGCAATCAGCCCCAGCATTTT. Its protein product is CASSEDLIRGNQPQHF.

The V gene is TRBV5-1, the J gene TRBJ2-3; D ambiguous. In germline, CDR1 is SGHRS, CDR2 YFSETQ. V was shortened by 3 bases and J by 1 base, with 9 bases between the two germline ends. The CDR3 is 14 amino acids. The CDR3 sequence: CASSSTWGTDTQYF. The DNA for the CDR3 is TGCGCCAGCAGCTCCACTTGGGGCACAGATACGCAGTATTTT.